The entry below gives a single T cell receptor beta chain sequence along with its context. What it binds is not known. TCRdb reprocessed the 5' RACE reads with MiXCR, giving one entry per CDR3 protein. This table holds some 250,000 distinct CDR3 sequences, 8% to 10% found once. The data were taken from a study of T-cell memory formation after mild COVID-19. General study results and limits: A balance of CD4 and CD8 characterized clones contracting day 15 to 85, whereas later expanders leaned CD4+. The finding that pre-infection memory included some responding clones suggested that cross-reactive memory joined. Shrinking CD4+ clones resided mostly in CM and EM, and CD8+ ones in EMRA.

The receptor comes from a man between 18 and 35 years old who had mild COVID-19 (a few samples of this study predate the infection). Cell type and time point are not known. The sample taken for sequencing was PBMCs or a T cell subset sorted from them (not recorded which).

The CDR3 region is CASSQDGVGSPLHF. DNA of the CDR3: TGCGCCAGCAGCCAAGACGGCGTGGGTTCACCCCTCCACTTT. This chain uses TRBV4-3 with TRBJ1-6; no definite D call. There are 14 residues in the CDR3. The V gene's germline CDR1 is LGHNA and CDR2 YSLEER. With 0 bases removed from V and 9 bases from J, the gap between germline ends came to 9 bases.